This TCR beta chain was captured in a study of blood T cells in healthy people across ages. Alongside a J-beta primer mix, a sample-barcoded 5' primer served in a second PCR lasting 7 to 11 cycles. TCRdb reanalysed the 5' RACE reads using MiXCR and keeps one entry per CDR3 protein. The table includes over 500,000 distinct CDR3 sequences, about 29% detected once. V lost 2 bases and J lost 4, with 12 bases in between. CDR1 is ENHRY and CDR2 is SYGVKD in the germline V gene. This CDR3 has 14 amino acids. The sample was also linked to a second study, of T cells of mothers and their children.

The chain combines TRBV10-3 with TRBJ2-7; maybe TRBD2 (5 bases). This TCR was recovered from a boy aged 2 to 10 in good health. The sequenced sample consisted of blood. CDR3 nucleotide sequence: TGTGCCATCAGTGAGGGCGCAAGAGGGTACGAGCAGTACTTC. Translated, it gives CAISEGARGYEQYF.